The rows below give T cell receptor beta chains drawn from one sample of a study of cytomegalovirus exposure and HLA in healthy donors. TCRdb's copy holds only in-frame clones and misses some; the assay was immunoSEQ multiplex PCR. The profile shows 100,000 to 150,000 clones, roughly 86% of them singletons. Sequences were obtained from PBMCs. These receptors were collected from a man aged 25-45 years in good health and CMV-seronegative. The conserved cysteine and the conserved F or W are not part of the CDR3 here. Each record gives: V gene, J gene, CDR3 protein.

TRBV15,TRBJ1-6,ATSSRDRGSPLH
TRBV4-3,TRBJ1-1,ASSQDIQGTEAF
TRBV15,TRBJ2-1,ATSTPPNGGEQF
TRBV6-5,TRBJ2-1,ASSRRRGDEQF
TRBV5-1,TRBJ2-2,ASSPAGFGELF
TRBV7-9,TRBJ1-1,ASSTQPGTDWNTEAF
TRBV6-6,TRBJ2-7,ASSYTGTETYEQY
TRBV7-3,TRBJ2-3,ASSLPPTSGRTDTQY
TRBV14,TRBJ1-1,ASSPDRGRDAF
TRBV6-5,TRBJ2-2,ASGNRGHGELF
TRBV19,TRBJ2-2,ASSIGGTGTTGELF
TRBV5-6,TRBJ2-5,ASSLVGQWEETQY
TRBV11-2,TRBJ1-6,ASSLGSGENSPLH
TRBV28,TRBJ1-5,ASSRQAPNQPQH
TRBV15,TRBJ2-1,ATRERGPPYNEQF
TRBV7-9,TRBJ2-1,ASFSSQGVQF
TRBV14,TRBJ2-5,ASSVISGGETQY
TRBV11-2,TRBJ2-1,ASSLEGAGGFYNEQF
TRBV6-4,TRBJ2-1,ASSERLQGYEQF